Below, 4 T cell receptor beta chains from the same sample are listed, as sequenced in a study of cytomegalovirus exposure and HLA in healthy donors. Use of 60 Vbeta and 13 Jbeta primers characterized the PCR. TCRdb keeps only in-frame clones here, not all; method: immunoSEQ multiplex PCR. The sample contains more than 110,000 clones, roughly three quarters of which appear only once. The specimen sequenced was PBMCs. The receptors shown here come from a woman aged 50 to 60 in good health and CMV-seronegative.

The chain combines TRBV30 with TRBJ2-7, with 8 nucleotides matching TRBD2. Germline trimming cut 5 bases from V and 2 bases from J; bases unmatched to any gene: 5. This CDR3 has 13 amino acids. Germline assignment: CDR1 GTSNPN and CDR2 SVGIG (reference sequence). DNA for the CDR3: TGTGCCTGGGGCGGGGGGAAGACCTACGAGCAGTACTTC. Translated: CAWGGGKTYEQYF. Using reference TRBV30 and TRBJ2-7 for the parts outside the CDR3, the full variable domain is SQTIHQWPATLVQPVGSPLSLECTVEGTSNPNLYWYRQAAGRGLQLLFYSVGIGQISSEVPQNLSASRPQDRQFILSSKKLLLSDSGFYLCAWGGGKTYEQYFGPGTRLTVT.

V is TRBV2 and J is TRBJ2-7; tentatively, D is TRBD2 (5 bases). V lost 6 bases to trimming and J lost 2 bases, with 14 bases between them. CDR3 size: 14 residues. Germline CDR1 is SNHLY and CDR2 is FYNNEI. CDR3 region: CASSGGLGAYEQYF. For the CDR3, the DNA is TGTGCCAGCAGCGGCGGACTCGGGGCCTACGAGCAGTACTTC.

This rearrangement joins TRBV30 to TRBJ1-1, with 7 bases lining up with TRBD1. The CDR3 runs 14 residues. V lost 5 bases to trimming and J lost 4 bases; unmatched junction nucleotides: 10. Germline lookup yields CDR1 GTSNPN and CDR2 SVGIG (reference sequence). CDR3 loop: CAWSPTGWSTEAFF. The CDR3 DNA sequence: TGTGCCTGGTCCCCGACAGGGTGGTCCACTGAAGCTTTCTTT.

This clone was found once. Here the CDR3 DNA reads TGTGCCAGCAGTTTATCTAGCAGCACAGATACGCAGTATTTT. Translated: CASSLSSSTDTQYF. This sequence joins TRBV28 and TRBJ2-3, with a weak D call TRBD2 (5 bases). The V end was cut by 1 base, the J end by 0 bases, with 5 bases between. There are 14 residues in the CDR3. Germline CDR1 is MDHEN and CDR2 is SYDVKM.